The T cell receptor (beta chain) described here comes from a study of blood T cell repertoires in COVID-19. Overall study: The origin of the acute and convalescent COVID-19 samples was the United States, Italy and Spain. In each case, the material was cDNA or gDNA derived from T cells, B-cell-depleted T cells, or PBMCs.

As handled by the study authors: Researchers report that nucleated cell counts were estimated from reference gene primer amplification. Some clones are missing from TCRdb's copy, which holds only in-frame ones; the method was immunoSEQ multiplex PCR. V, J and clone size were drawn from that table, and D and trimming were deduced from the DNA. Among 190,000 or so clones listed, 70% to 85% were seen once. This clone was picked up one time. This sequence was found in a human donor with acute or convalescent COVID-19. The donor label of this sample is uncertain. Sequenced: peripheral blood.

CDR3 coding DNA: TGTGCCAGTAGTATATATGGTGTGCCAGGGACTAGCGGTTACCTCAATGAGCAGTTCTTC. Translated, it gives CASSIYGVPGTSGYLNEQFF. J is TRBJ2-1 and V is TRBV19; 11 bases are shared with TRBD2. J lost 6 bases, V lost 2 bases, and 18 bases had no gene match. Per the germline V gene, CDR1 is LNHDA and CDR2 is SQIVND (reference sequence). This CDR3 spans 20 amino acids.